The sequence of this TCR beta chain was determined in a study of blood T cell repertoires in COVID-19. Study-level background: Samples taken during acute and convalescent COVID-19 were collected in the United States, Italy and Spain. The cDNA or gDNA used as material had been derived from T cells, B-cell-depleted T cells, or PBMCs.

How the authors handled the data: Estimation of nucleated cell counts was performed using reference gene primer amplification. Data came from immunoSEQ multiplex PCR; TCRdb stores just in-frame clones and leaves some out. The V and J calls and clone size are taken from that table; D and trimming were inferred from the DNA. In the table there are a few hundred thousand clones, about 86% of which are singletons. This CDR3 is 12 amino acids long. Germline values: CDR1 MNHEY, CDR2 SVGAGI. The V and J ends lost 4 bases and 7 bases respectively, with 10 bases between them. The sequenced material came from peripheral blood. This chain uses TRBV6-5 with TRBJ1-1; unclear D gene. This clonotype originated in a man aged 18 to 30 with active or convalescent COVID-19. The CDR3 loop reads CASSSRINEAFF. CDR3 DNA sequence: TGTGCCAGCAGTTCCAGGATCAATGAAGCTTTCTTT.